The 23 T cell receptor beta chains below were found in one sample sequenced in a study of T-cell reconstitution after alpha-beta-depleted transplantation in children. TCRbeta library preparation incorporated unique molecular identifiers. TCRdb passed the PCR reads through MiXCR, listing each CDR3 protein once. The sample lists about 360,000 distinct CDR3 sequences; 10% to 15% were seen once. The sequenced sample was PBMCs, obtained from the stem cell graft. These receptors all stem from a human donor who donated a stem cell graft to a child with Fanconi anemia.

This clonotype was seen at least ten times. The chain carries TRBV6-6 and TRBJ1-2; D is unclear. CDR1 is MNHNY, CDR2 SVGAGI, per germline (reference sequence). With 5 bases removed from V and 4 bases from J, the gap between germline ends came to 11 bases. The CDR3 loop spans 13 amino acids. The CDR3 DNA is TGTGCCAGCAGTCAAGACGGTAGCTATGGCTACACCTTC. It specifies CASSQDGSYGYTF.

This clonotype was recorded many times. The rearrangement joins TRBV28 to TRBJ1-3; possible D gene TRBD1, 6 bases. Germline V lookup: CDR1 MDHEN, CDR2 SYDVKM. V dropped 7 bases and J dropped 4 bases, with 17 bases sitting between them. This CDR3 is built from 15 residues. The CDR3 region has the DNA TGTGCCAGCACGACCCCAGGGGTGGACGGAAACACCATATATTTT. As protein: CASTTPGVDGNTIYF.

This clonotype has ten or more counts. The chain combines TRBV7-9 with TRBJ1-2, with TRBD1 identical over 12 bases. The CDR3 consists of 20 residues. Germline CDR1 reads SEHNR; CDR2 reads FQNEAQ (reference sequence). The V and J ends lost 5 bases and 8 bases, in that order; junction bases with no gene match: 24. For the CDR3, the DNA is TGTGCCAGCAGCCCATCGACGGGACAGGGGGCTCAAACCTCCCCTCAGGGCTACACCTTC. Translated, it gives CASSPSTGQGAQTSPQGYTF.

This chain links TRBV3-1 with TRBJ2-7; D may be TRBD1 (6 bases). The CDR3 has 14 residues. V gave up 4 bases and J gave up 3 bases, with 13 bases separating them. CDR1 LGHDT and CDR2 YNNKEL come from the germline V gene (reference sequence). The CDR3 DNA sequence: TGTGCCAGCAGCCCCTCGGGACAAAGCTACGAGCAGTACTTC. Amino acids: CASSPSGQSYEQYF.

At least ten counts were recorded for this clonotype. The CDR3 region has the DNA TGCGCCAGCAGCCAAGACGGGGCAGCCCTGCCCCAGTACTTC. Amino acids: CASSQDGAALPQYF. The chain couples TRBV5-1 to TRBJ2-5; D tentatively reads TRBD1 or TRBD2 (5 bases each). Germline CDR1 is SGHRS and CDR2 is YFSETQ. Trimming stripped 4 bases from V and 9 bases from J, with 19 bases between. The CDR3 length is 14 residues.

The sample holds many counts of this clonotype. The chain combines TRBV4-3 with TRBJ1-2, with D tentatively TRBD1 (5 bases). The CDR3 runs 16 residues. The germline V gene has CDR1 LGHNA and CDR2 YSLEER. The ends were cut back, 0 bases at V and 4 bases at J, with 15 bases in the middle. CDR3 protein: CASSQDFERGPYGYTF. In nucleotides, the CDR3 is TGCGCCAGCAGCCAAGACTTCGAACGGGGACCCTATGGCTACACCTTC.

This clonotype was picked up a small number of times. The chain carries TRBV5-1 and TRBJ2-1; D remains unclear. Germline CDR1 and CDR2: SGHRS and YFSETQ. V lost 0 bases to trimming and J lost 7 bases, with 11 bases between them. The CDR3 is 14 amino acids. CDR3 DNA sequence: TGCGCCAGCAGCTTGGCGTTACATTTGAATGAGCAGTTCTTC. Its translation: CASSLALHLNEQFF.

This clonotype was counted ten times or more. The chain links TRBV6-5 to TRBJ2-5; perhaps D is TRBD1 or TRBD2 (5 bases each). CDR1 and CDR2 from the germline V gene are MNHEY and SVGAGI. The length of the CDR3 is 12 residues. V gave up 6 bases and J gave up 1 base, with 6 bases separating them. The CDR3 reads CASRGTQETQYF. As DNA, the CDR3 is TGTGCCAGCAGAGGGACCCAAGAGACCCAGTACTTC.

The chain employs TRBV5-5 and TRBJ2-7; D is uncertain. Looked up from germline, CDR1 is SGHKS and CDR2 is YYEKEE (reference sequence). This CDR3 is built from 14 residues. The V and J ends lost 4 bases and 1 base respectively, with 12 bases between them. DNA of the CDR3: TGTGCCAGCAGCGATCCCTCCATGTCCTACGAGCAGTACGTC. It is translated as CASSDPSMSYEQYV.

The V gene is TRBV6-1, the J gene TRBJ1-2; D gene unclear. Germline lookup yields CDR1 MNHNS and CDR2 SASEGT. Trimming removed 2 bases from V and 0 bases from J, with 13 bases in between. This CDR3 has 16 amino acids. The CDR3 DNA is TGTGCCAGCAGTGAAACGAGAATCGCAGCTAACTATGGCTACACCTTC. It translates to CASSETRIAANYGYTF.

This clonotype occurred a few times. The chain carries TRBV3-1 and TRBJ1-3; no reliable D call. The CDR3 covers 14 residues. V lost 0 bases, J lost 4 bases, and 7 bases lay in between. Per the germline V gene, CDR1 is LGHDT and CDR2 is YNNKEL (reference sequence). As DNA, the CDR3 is TGTGCCAGCAGCCAAGATCGGTCCGGAAACACCATATATTTT. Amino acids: CASSQDRSGNTIYF.

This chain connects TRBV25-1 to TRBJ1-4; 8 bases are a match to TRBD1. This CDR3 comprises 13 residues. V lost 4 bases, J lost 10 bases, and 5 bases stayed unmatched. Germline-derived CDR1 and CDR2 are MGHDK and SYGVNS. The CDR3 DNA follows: TGTGCCAGCAGTGCCGGACAGGGACGAAAACTGTTTTTT. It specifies CASSAGQGRKLFF. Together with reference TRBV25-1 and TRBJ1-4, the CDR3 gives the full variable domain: EADIYQTPRYLVIGTGKKITLECSQTMGHDKMYWYQQDPGMELHLIHYSYGVNSTEKGDLSSESTVSRIRTEHFPLTLESARPSHTSQYLCASSAGQGRKLFFGSGTQLSVL.

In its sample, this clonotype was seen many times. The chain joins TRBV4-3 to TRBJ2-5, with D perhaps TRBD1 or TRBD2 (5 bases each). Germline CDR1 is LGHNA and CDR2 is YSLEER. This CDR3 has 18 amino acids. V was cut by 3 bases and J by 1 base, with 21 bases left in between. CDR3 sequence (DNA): TGCGCCAGCAGCCACCTGAGGGGCGGTGTGGGGACCCAAGAGACCCAGTACTTC. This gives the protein CASSHLRGGVGTQETQYF.

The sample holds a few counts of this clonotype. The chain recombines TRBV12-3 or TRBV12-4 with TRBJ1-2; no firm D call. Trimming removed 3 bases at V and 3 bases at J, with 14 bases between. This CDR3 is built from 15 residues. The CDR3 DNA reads TGTGCCAGCAGTTTCTCCAGTCCCAGATACTATGGCTACACCTTC. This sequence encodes CASSFSSPRYYGYTF.

The CDR3 DNA follows: TGTGCCAGCAGTTCTGGGCCCAGAAGGGGTACGCAGTATTTT. It specifies CASSSGPRRGTQYF. The chain couples TRBV12-3 or TRBV12-4 to TRBJ2-3; TRBD1 is a possible D gene (5 bases). V lost 4 bases, J lost 8 bases, and 16 bases lay in between. This CDR3 has 14 residues.

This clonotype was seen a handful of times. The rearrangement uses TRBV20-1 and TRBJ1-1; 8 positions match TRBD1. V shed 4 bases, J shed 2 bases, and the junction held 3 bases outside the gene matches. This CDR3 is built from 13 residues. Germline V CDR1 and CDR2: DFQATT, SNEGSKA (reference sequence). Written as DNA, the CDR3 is TGCAGTGCTAAACAGGGGGTCAACACTGAAGCTTTCTTT. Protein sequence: CSAKQGVNTEAFF.

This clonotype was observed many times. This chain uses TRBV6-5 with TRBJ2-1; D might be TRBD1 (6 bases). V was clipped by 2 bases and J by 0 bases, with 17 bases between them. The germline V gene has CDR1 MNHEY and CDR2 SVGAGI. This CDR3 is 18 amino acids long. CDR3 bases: TGTGCCAGCAGTTACGATACGCCAGGGGAGTACTCCTACAATGAGCAGTTCTTC. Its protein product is CASSYDTPGEYSYNEQFF.

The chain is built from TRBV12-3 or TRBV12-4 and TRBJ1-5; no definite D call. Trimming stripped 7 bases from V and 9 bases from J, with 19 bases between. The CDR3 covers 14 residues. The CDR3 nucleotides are TGTGCCAGCAACATGGACGGACGTCGGCGGCCCCAGCATTTT. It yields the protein CASNMDGRRRPQHF.

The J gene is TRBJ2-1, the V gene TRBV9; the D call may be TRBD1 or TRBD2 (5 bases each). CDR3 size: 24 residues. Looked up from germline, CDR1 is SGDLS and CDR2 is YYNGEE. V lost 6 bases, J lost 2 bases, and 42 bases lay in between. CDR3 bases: TGTGCCAGCACCGATAGGATGCCAGCAGCTTATAAGTCCGGGACGAACAAGGCCTACAATGAGCAGTTCTTC. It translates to CASTDRMPAAYKSGTNKAYNEQFF. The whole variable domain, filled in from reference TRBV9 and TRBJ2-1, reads DSGVTQTPKHLITATGQRVTLRCSPRSGDLSVYWYQQSLDQGLQFLIQYYNGEERAKGNILERFSAQQFPDLHSELNLSSLELGDSALYFCASTDRMPAAYKSGTNKAYNEQFFGPGTRLTVL.

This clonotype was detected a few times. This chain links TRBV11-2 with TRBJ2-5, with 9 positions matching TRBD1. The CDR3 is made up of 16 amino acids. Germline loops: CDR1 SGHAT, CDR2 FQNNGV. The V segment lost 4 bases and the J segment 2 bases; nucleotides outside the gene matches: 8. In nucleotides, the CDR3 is TGTGCCAGCAGCTCCCCGGGACAGGGATTACAAGAGACCCAGTACTTC. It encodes CASSSPGQGLQETQYF. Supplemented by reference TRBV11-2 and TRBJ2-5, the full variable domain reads EAGVAQSPRYKIIEKRQSVAFWCNPISGHATLYWYQQILGQGPKLLIQFQNNGVVDDSQLPKDRFSAERLKGVDSTLKIQPAKLEDSAVYLCASSSPGQGLQETQYFGPGTRLLVL.

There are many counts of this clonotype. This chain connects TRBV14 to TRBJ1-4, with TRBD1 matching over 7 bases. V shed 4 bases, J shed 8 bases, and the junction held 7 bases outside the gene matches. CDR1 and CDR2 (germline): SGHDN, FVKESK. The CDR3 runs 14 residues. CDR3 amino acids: CASSPWTGYEKLFF. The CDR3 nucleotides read TGTGCCAGCAGCCCTTGGACAGGATACGAAAAACTGTTTTTT.

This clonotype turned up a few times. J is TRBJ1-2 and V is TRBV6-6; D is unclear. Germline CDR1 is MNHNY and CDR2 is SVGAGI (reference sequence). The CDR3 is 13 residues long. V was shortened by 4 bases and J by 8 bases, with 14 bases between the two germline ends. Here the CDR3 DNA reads TGTGCCAGCAGTTTCAATCCATGGGGAGGCTACACCTTC. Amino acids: CASSFNPWGGYTF.

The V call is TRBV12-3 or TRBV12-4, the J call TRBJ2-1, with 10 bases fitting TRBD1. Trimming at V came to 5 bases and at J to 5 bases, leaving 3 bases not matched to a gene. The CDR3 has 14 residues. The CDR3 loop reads CASSPTGGHNEQFF. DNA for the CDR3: TGTGCCAGCAGTCCGACAGGGGGCCACAATGAGCAGTTCTTC.